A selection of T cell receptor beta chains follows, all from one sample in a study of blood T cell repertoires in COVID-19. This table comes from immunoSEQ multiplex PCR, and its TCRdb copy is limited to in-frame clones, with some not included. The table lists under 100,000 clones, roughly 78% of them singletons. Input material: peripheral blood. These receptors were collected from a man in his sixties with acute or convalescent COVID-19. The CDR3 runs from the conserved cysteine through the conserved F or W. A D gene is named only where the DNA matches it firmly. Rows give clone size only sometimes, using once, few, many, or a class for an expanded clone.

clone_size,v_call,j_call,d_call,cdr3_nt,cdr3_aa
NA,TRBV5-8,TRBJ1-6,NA,TGTGCCAGCAGCTTCGAGGCTTCACCCCTCCACTTT,CASSFEASPLHF
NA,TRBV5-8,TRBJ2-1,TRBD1,TGTGCCAGCAGCTTTGGAGACAGGGGGAACAATGAGCAGTTCTTC,CASSFGDRGNNEQFF
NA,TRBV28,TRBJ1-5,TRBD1,TGTGCCAGCAGTTTTTTGGGACAGGGCGACAATCAGCCCCAGCATTTT,CASSFLGQGDNQPQHF
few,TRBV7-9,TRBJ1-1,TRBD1,TGTGCCAGCAGCCAACAGGGGGTGAGAACTGAAGCTTTCTTT,CASSQQGVRTEAFF
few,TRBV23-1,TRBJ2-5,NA,TGCGCCAGCAGTCAATTTATCGGGATCCAAGAGACCCAGTACTTC,CASSQFIGIQETQYF
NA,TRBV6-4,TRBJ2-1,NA,TGTGCCAGCAGTGAGTACTCAAGCTCCTACAATGAGCAGTTCTTC,CASSEYSSSYNEQFF
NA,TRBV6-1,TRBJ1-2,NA,TGTGCCAGCAGTGAACTGGGCACTAGAGGCTACACCTTC,CASSELGTRGYTF
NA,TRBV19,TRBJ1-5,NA,TGTGCCAGTAGTATCCGGAATCAGCCCCAGCATTTT,CASSIRNQPQHF
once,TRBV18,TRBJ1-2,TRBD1,TGTGCCAGCTCGCCCCTGGGACAGGGTCTCTATGGCTACACCTTC,CASSPLGQGLYGYTF
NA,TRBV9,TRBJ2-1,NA,TGTGCCAGCAGCGTAGGGGGGCGGGTGGACAATGAGCAGTTCTTC,CASSVGGRVDNEQFF
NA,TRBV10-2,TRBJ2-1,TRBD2,TGCGCCAGCAGTTATAGCGGGGGCCCCCCGGAGCAGTTCTTC,CASSYSGGPPEQFF
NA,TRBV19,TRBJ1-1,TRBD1,TGTGCCAGTCAGATAGGGGACAGGGGAATCGCTGAAGCTTTCTTT,CASQIGDRGIAEAFF
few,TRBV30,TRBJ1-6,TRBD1,TGTGCCTGGAGGTTTGGACAGGGCAATTCACCCCTCCACTTT,CAWRFGQGNSPLHF
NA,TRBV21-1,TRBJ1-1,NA,TGTGCCAGCAGCTCCCCCCGTTTGGGCAGACTGAACACTGAAGCTTTCTTT,CASSSPRLGRLNTEAFF
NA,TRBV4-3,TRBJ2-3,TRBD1,TGCGCCAGCGGTCAAGGACAGGGGAGAGCAGATACGCAGTATTTT,CASGQGQGRADTQYF
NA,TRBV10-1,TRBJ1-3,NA,TGCGCCAGCGGTTCCGGACAAAGCTCTGGAAACACCATATATTTT,CASGSGQSSGNTIYF
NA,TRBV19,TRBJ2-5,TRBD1,TGTGCCAGTAGTTACGGACAGGGGGGAGAGACCCAGTACTTC,CASSYGQGGETQYF
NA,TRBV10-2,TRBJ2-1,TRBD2,TGCGCCAGCAGTGCGCGGGAGGGTTTTGGTGAGCAGTTCTTC,CASSAREGFGEQFF
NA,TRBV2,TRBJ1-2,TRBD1,TGTGCCAGCAGTGAAGAGGGGGCGGCCTATGGCTACACCTTC,CASSEEGAAYGYTF
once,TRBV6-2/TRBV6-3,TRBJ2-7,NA,TGTGCCAGCAGTTACTTAAGGGGCGCCTACGAGCAGTACTTC,CASSYLRGAYEQYF
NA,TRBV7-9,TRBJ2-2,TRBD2,TGTGCCACCACCTCCCCCTCTAGCGGGACCACCGGGGAGCTGTTTTTT,CATTSPSSGTTGELFF
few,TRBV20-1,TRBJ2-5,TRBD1,TGCAGTGGGGACAGGGGAGAGACCCAGTACTTC,CSGDRGETQYF
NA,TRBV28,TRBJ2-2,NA,TGTGCCAGCACTACTTCCTGGGCAGTAGGGGAGCTGTTTTTT,CASTTSWAVGELFF
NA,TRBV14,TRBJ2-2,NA,TGTGCCAGCAGCCCTGTCCTAAATACCGGGGAGCTGTTTTTT,CASSPVLNTGELFF
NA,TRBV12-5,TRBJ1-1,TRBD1,TGTGCTAGTGGCTGGGGACAGGGGCTTCCGGAGGCTTTCTTT,CASGWGQGLPEAFF
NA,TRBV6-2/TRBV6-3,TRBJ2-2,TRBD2,TGTGCCAGCAGTTACTCGAGACCGGGAGGGAACACCGGGGAGCTGTTTTTT,CASSYSRPGGNTGELFF
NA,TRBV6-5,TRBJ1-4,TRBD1,TGTGCCAGCAAGGAGACAGGGATTGAAAAACTGTTTTTT,CASKETGIEKLFF
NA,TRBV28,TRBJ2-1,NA,TGTGCCAGCAGTTACTTTAGGGGAATCAATGAGCAGTTCTTC,CASSYFRGINEQFF
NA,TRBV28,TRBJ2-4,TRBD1,TGTGCCAGCAGTCACCAACAGGGGGCCAAAAACATTCAGTACTTC,CASSHQQGAKNIQYF
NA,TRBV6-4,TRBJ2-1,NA,TGTGCCAGCAAGATTATCCGGGGCTCCTACAATGAGCAGTTCTTC,CASKIIRGSYNEQFF
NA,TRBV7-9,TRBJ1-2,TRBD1,TGTGCCAGCAGCCCGGGACAGGGGTTTGGCTACACCTTC,CASSPGQGFGYTF